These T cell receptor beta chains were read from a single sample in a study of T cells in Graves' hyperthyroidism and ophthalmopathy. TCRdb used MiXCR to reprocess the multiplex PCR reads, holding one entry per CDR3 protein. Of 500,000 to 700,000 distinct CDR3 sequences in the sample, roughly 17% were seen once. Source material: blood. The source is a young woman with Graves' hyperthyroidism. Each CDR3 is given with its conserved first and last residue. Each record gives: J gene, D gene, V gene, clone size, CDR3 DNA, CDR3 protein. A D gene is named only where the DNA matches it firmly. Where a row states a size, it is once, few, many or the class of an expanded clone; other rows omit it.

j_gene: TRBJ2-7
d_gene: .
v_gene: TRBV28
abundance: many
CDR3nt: TGTGCCAGCAGTTGGGGTGGCGGCTACGAGCAGTACTTC
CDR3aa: CASSWGGGYEQYF

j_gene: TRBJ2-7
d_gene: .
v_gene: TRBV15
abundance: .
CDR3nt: TGTGCCACCAGCAGAGTTGAGGGCGCCTCCTACGAGCAGTACTTC
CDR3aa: CATSRVEGASYEQYF

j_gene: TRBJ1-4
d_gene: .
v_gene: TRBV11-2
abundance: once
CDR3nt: TGTGCCAGCAGCATTCGACTGAAGGATGAAAAACTGTTTTTT
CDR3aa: CASSIRLKDEKLFF

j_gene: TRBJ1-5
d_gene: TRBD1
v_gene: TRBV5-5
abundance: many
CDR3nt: TGTGCCAGCAGCTTCGGACAGGGGGATCAGCCCCAGCATTTT
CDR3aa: CASSFGQGDQPQHF

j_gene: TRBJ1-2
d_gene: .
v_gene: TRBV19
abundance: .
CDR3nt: TGTGCCAGTAGACGACTTTTGGCTGTTGATGGCTACACCTTC
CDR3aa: CASRRLLAVDGYTF

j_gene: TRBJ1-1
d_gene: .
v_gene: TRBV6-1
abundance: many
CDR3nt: TGTGCCAGCACTCTCTCAGGTCCGGGGAACACTGAAGCTTTCTTT
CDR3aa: CASTLSGPGNTEAFF

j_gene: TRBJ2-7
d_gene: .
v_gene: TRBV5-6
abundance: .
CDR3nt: TGTGCCAGCAGCTCGCCCGGGACGGGCTACGAGCAGTACTTC
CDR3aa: CASSSPGTGYEQYF

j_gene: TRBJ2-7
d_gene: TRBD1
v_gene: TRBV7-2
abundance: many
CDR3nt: TGTGCCAGCAGTCAGAGGGCAGGGGGCTACGAGCAGTACTTC
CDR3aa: CASSQRAGGYEQYF

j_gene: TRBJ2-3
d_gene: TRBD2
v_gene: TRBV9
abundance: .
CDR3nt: TGTGCCAGCAGCGTAGTGGACGGGAGGCCCGAAGATACGCAGTATTTT
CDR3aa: CASSVVDGRPEDTQYF

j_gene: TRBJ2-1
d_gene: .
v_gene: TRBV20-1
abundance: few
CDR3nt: TGCAGTGCTGAGCCCCGAGCCGGCGGCAACAATGAGCAGTTCTTC
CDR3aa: CSAEPRAGGNNEQFF

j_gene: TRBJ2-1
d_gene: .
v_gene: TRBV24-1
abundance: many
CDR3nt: TGTGCCACCAGTGCCGTTACCCCAACCTACAATGAGCAGTTCTTC
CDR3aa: CATSAVTPTYNEQFF

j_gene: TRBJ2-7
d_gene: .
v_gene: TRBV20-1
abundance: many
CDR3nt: TGCAGTCCGGGGACATCTGGACACTACGAGCAGTACTTC
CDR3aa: CSPGTSGHYEQYF